A single sample is the source of the 23 T cell receptor beta chains below, sequenced in a study of beta chain features in type 1 diabetes. Study-level results: Type 1 diabetes patients had moderately but significantly shorter TCRB CDR3s in all four CD4+ subsets.

These TCRs' antigens remain unknown. The sequenced template was cDNA made from the entire isolated RNA. The repertoire was sequenced with immunoSEQ multiplex PCR; TCRdb's copy has only in-frame clones and lacks some. Of about 650,000 clones listed, about an eighth are singletons. The sample taken for sequencing was naive CD4+ T cells from blood. Every receptor here comes from a young man with type 1 diabetes.

The sample holds a few counts of this clone. The V and J genes are TRBV30 and TRBJ1-5; possible D gene TRBD1, 5 bases. CDR1 GTSNPN and CDR2 SVGIG come from the germline V gene (reference sequence). The V end was cut by 4 bases, the J end by 6 bases, with 13 bases between. This CDR3 region has 13 residues. Here the CDR3 DNA reads TGTGCCTGGACGGGCCGAAGGGGTCAGCCCCAGCATTTT. It specifies CAWTGRRGQPQHF.

Of note for this clone: Different DNA sequences within this sample yield the same CDR3. This chain joins TRBV27 and TRBJ2-6; TRBD2 might be the D (5 bases). Trimming cost V 3 bases and J 0 bases, with 6 bases left between them. CDR1 MNHEY and CDR2 SMNVEV come from the germline V gene (reference sequence). The CDR3 is 15 residues long. The CDR3 loop is CASSFGGSGANVLTF. The DNA for the CDR3 is TGTGCCAGCAGTTTTGGAGGCTCTGGGGCCAACGTCCTGACTTTC.

The chain joins TRBV5-6 to TRBJ1-1; no clear D. Germline loops: CDR1 SGHDT, CDR2 YYEEEE. The CDR3 loop spans 16 amino acids. V lost 2 bases, J lost 4 bases, and 18 bases lay in between. The CDR3: CASSFNPAVRFTEAFF. The CDR3 DNA sequence: TGTGCCAGCAGCTTCAATCCCGCGGTGAGATTCACTGAAGCTTTCTTT.

The gene calls are TRBV30 and TRBJ1-3; TRBD1 is a possible D gene (5 bases). Germline lookup yields CDR1 GTSNPN and CDR2 SVGIG (reference sequence). The CDR3 runs to 14 residues. The V and J ends lost 7 bases and 8 bases respectively, with 21 bases between them. CDR3 sequence (DNA): TGTGCCTCGGGACCTCCCTCGAGGATTGACACCATATATTTT. Protein sequence: CASGPPSRIDTIYF.

This clone was observed a few times. The V call is TRBV7-9, the J call TRBJ1-5; D remains unclear. The CDR3 length is 14 residues. The V gene lost 2 bases and the J gene lost 1 base, with 6 bases spanning the gap. The germline gives CDR1 SEHNR, CDR2 FQNEAQ (reference sequence). Here the CDR3 DNA reads TGTGCCAGCAGCTTATCGGAAAGCAATCAGCCCCAGCATTTT. Protein: CASSLSESNQPQHF.

To note about this clone: Other nucleotide sequences from this sample produce the same CDR3. The V and J genes are TRBV5-1 and TRBJ2-5; unclear D gene. Germline V gene lookup returns CDR1 SGHRS and CDR2 YFSETQ. V lost 4 bases to trimming and J lost 2 bases, with 3 bases between them. This CDR3 is built from 11 residues. This CDR3 is CASSVQETQYF. CDR3 nucleotide sequence: TGCGCCAGCAGCGTTCAAGAGACCCAGTACTTC.

V gene TRBV9 combines with J gene TRBJ1-2, with D possibly matching TRBD1 (6 bases). CDR1 is SGDLS, CDR2 YYNGEE, per germline. Trimming left V 3 bases short and J 8 bases short, with 20 bases between. This CDR3 is 15 amino acids long. For the CDR3, the DNA is TGTGCCAGCAGCGCAATCGGGGGCTTCGGAGTGGGCTACACCTTC. Its translation: CASSAIGGFGVGYTF.

V gene TRBV9 combines with J gene TRBJ2-5; D is uncertain. Germline values: CDR1 SGDLS, CDR2 YYNGEE. V was trimmed by 4 bases and J by 1 base, leaving 11 bases between them. The CDR3 is 14 amino acids. The CDR3 DNA reads as TGTGCCAGCAGCCCCACTCCGGCCCAAGAGACCCAGTACTTC. It codes for CASSPTPAQETQYF.

This clone has just a few counts. V usage is TRBV11-2 and J usage is TRBJ2-6; D tentatively fits TRBD1 or TRBD2 (6 bases each). The germline V and J ends were trimmed by 5 bases and 2 bases, with 10 bases remaining between them. The CDR3 consists of 15 residues. Germline CDR1 is SGHAT and CDR2 is FQNNGV. The CDR3 DNA reads as TGTGCCAGCAGCCAGAGGGGGGCTGGGGCCAACGTCCTGACTTTC. Translation: CASSQRGAGANVLTF.

This clone came up a few times. The rearrangement joins TRBV4-3 to TRBJ2-1; D is ambiguous. This CDR3 is 12 amino acids long. V dropped 5 bases and J dropped 5 bases, with 7 bases sitting between them. In germline, CDR1 is LGHNA, CDR2 YSLEER. CDR3 coding DNA: TGCGCCAGCAGCGAGAGGCACAATGAGCAGTTCTTC. This codes for CASSERHNEQFF.

This clone appeared a few times. Other DNA sequences within the sample encode an identical CDR3. The CDR3 bases are TGCGCCAGCAGCTTACAGGGAAGGGAGACCCAGTACTTC. Its protein is CASSLQGRETQYF. V and J are TRBV5-1 and TRBJ2-5; TRBD1 is a possible D gene (6 bases). The CDR3 runs 13 residues. With 2 bases removed from V and 5 bases from J, the gap between germline ends came to 10 bases. The germline gives CDR1 SGHRS, CDR2 YFSETQ.

V usage is TRBV9 and J usage is TRBJ1-1, with 7 bases lining up with TRBD1. The V gene's germline CDR1 is SGDLS and CDR2 YYNGEE. J lost 6 bases, V lost 7 bases, and 9 bases had no gene match. The CDR3 totals 13 residues. The CDR3 reads CASGGTARAEAFF. CDR3 nucleotides: TGTGCCAGCGGGGGGACAGCTAGGGCTGAAGCTTTCTTT. The whole variable domain, remainder taken from reference TRBV9 and TRBJ1-1, is DSGVTQTPKHLITATGQRVTLRCSPRSGDLSVYWYQQSLDQGLQFLIQYYNGEERAKGNILERFSAQQFPDLHSELNLSSLELGDSALYFCASGGTARAEAFFGQGTRLTVV.

V is TRBV9 and J is TRBJ1-4; 7 bases are a match to TRBD1. Germline V CDR1 and CDR2: SGDLS, YYNGEE. CDR3 size: 15 residues. V gave up 4 bases and J gave up 7 bases; unmatched junction bases: 10. The CDR3 loop reads CASSPIRQGGEKLFF. The CDR3 bases are TGTGCCAGCAGCCCCATCAGACAGGGCGGTGAAAAACTGTTTTTT.

This chain links TRBV2 with TRBJ2-7; a weak D match, TRBD1 (6 bases). V lost 6 bases to trimming and J lost 6 bases, with 12 bases between them. This CDR3 has 12 amino acids. Per germline, CDR1 SNHLY and CDR2 FYNNEI. The CDR3 nucleotides are TGTGCCAGCAGGACAGGAATCGGCGAGCAGTACTTC. This sequence encodes CASRTGIGEQYF.

The J gene is TRBJ2-3, the V gene TRBV29-1, with TRBD1 matching over 8 bases. Trimming removed 4 bases from V and 3 bases from J; junction bases left unmatched: 9. This CDR3 region has 15 residues. CDR1 is SQVTM and CDR2 is ANQGSEA in the germline V gene. The CDR3 loop is CSVVDEDRGTDTQYF. DNA of the CDR3: TGCAGCGTTGTGGACGAAGACAGGGGAACAGATACGCAGTATTTT.

This sequence joins TRBV7-8 and TRBJ1-5, with 9 bases identical to TRBD1. The CDR3 is 14 residues long. Germline lookup yields CDR1 SGHVS and CDR2 FQNEAQ. J was trimmed by 6 bases and V by 3 bases; bases with no gene match: 3. As DNA, the CDR3 is TGTGCCAGCAGCTTGGAACAGGGGGCTCAGCCCCAGCATTTT. Its protein is CASSLEQGAQPQHF.

V usage is TRBV4-3 and J usage is TRBJ1-5; D ambiguous. Deletions cut 5 bases from V and 3 bases from J, with 14 bases between. The germline CDR1 and CDR2 sequences are LGHNA and YSLEER. The CDR3 is made up of 15 amino acids. The CDR3 here is CASSYRALPNQPQHF. The CDR3 nucleotides read TGCGCCAGCAGCTACCGGGCCCTGCCCAATCAGCCCCAGCATTTT.

This clone has more than one count but fewer than ten. The junction does not match germline at one end; this may be a read error. V and J are TRBV12-5 and TRBJ1-2, with D unclear. The CDR3 length is 12 residues. Germline CDR1 LGHNT, CDR2 FRNRAP. The CDR3 nucleotides read TGTGCTAGTGGTGGCCGCATCAATGGTTACACCTTC. The encoded protein is CASGGRINGYTF.

This clone came up a few times. The rearrangement links TRBV7-2 to TRBJ2-7, with a weak D call TRBD2 (6 bases). CDR1 SGHTA and CDR2 FQGNSA come from the germline V gene. V lost 1 base and J lost 2, with 9 bases in between. The CDR3 loop spans 14 amino acids. As DNA, the CDR3 is TGTGCCAGCAGCTTAGAAGCGGGTACCTACGAGCAGTACTTC. It codes for CASSLEAGTYEQYF.

The gene calls are TRBV25-1 and TRBJ1-4; no firm D call. Trimming cost V 1 base and J 5 bases, with 14 bases left between them. Per germline, CDR1 MGHDK and CDR2 SYGVNS. The length of the CDR3 is 16 residues. DNA of the CDR3: TGTGCCAGCAGTGAATTCGGACGGGGTAAAAATGAAAAACTGTTTTTT. Translating gives CASSEFGRGKNEKLFF.

The chain is built from TRBV6-5 and TRBJ2-6; D is undetermined. The CDR3 is 15 amino acids. V was shortened by 5 bases and J by 0 bases, with 8 bases between the two germline ends. Germline-derived CDR1 and CDR2 are MNHEY and SVGAGI. The CDR3, as DNA: TGTGCCAGCAGTCGACGGGTCTCTGGGGCCAACGTCCTGACTTTC. Translated, it gives CASSRRVSGANVLTF.

This clone came up a few times. J is TRBJ1-2 and V is TRBV18, with D tentatively TRBD1 (6 bases). The CDR3 has 14 residues. V lost 0 bases, J lost 8 bases, and 13 bases lay in between. CDR1 is KGHSH, CDR2 LQKENI, per germline. The CDR3 here is CASSPPRPGEGYTF. In nucleotides, the CDR3 is TGTGCCAGCTCACCACCGCGGCCAGGGGAGGGCTACACCTTC.

Only a few counts were recorded for this clone. The rearrangement joins TRBV4-3 to TRBJ2-3; 10 nucleotides match TRBD2. This CDR3 spans 18 amino acids. Unmatched junction bases numbered 8, after V lost 0 bases and J lost 2 bases. The germline V gene encodes CDR1 LGHNA and CDR2 YSLEER. CDR3 nucleotide sequence: TGCGCCAGCAGCCAAGATCTGATTAGCGGGGGGACCACAGATACGCAGTATTTT. As protein: CASSQDLISGGTTDTQYF.